Reported below is one T cell receptor (beta chain). Antigen: not known. This sample was included in a study of cytomegalovirus exposure and HLA in healthy donors. For the study at large: In an earlier analysis, 90 million to 120 million unique TCR beta sequences were found from 150 million to 200 million T cells.

Trimming took 3 bases from V and 0 from J, leaving 9 bases between them. The germline CDR1 and CDR2 sequences are LNHDA and SQIVND (reference sequence). This CDR3 comprises 15 residues. Overall study results and limits: Across donors, most TCRs were seen rarely, yet some public ones were widespread. When analyzed later, a missense DCLRE1C variant was found to be linked to TCR beta V- and J-gene trimming. As a later analysis revealed, most CMV-associated TCR beta chains appeared HLA-restricted.

Amplification used 60 Vbeta primers and 13 Jbeta primers. Profiling relied on immunoSEQ multiplex PCR, and the TCRdb table lists in-frame clones only, not all of them. The table lists roughly 99,000 clones, over 65% of them singletons, with 12% to 15% in the top ten. The chain links TRBV19 to TRBJ1-5; TRBD1 might be the D (5 bases). The sequenced sample was PBMCs. This sequence was found in a middle-aged woman in good health and CMV-seropositive. The CDR3 DNA is TGTGCCAGTAGTATCGGACAATATAGCAATCAGCCCCAGCATTTT. It yields the protein CASSIGQYSNQPQHF.